The 15 T cell receptor beta chains listed next were all sequenced from one sample in a study of response to subunit inactivated influenza vaccine. MiXCR was run by TCRdb on the RT-PCR reads, yielding one entry per CDR3 protein. Among 500,000 to 600,000 distinct CDR3 sequences listed, 16% were seen once. Sequenced here: CD4+ T cells sorted from PBMCs, sampled roughly 24 months after vaccination. All receptors derive from a man between 50 and 70 years old who received an inactivated influenza vaccine.

The V call is TRBV10-3, the J call TRBJ2-5; TRBD1 matches at 7 bases. The CDR3 consists of 15 residues. J gave up 1 base and V 6 bases, and 8 bases lay outside the gene matches. Germline V gene sequence: CDR1 ENHRY, CDR2 SYGVKD. As DNA, the CDR3 is TGTGCCATCAGCCGCACCGGGACAGTCCAAGAGACCCAGTACTTC. This sequence encodes CAISRTGTVQETQYF.

The gene calls are TRBV7-3 and TRBJ2-2, with D possibly TRBD2 on 6 matching bases. V was pared by 2 bases and J by 7 bases, with 14 bases between. Germline V gene sequence: CDR1 SGHTA, CDR2 FQGTGA. The CDR3 sequence is 15 residues long. The CDR3 loop reads CASSLSRESSGELFF. DNA for the CDR3: TGTGCCAGCAGCTTATCTCGGGAGTCGAGCGGGGAGCTGTTTTTT.

The chain recombines TRBV15 with TRBJ1-5, with D hard to call. This CDR3 is built from 15 residues. V was pared by 1 base and J by 1 base, with 8 bases between. Germline V gene sequence: CDR1 LNHNV, CDR2 YYDKDF (reference sequence). CDR3 nucleotides: TGTGCCACCAGCAGAGGTTCGTTCAGCAATCAGCCCCAGCATTTT. Translating it yields CATSRGSFSNQPQHF.

This clonotype was seen more than once but under ten times. V is TRBV18 and J is TRBJ2-7; 7 nucleotides align to TRBD1. The V gene's germline CDR1 is KGHSH and CDR2 LQKENI. The CDR3 sequence is 12 residues long. V lost 4 bases, J lost 7 bases, and 4 bases stayed unmatched. CDR3 bases: TGTGCCAGCTCACAGGGGGCGAGGGAGCAGTACTTC. It yields the protein CASSQGAREQYF.

This clonotype was recorded a few times. The rearrangement joins TRBV7-8 to TRBJ2-2; D uncertain. V shed 6 bases and J shed 7 bases, with 24 bases lying between them. The germline CDR1 and CDR2 sequences are SGHVS and FQNEAQ. The CDR3 has 17 amino acids. The CDR3 nucleotides read TGTGCCAGCAGGCCTCTTTACCCCTGGATACCGGGCGGGGAGCTGTTTTTT. As protein: CASRPLYPWIPGGELFF.

The chain links TRBV10-3 to TRBJ2-1; 15 bases are shared with TRBD2. The V and J ends lost 6 bases and 5 bases, in that order; junction bases with no gene match: 8. The CDR3 sequence is 17 residues long. Germline CDR1 and CDR2: ENHRY and SYGVKD. The CDR3, as DNA: TGTGCCATCAGGGGGACTAGCGGGGGGAACGGGCACAATGAGCAGTTCTTC. Translated: CAIRGTSGGNGHNEQFF.

This clonotype was counted between two and nine times. The rearrangement uses TRBV7-9 and TRBJ2-4, with D perhaps matching TRBD2 (5 bases). Deletions cut 0 bases from V and 6 bases from J, with 12 bases between. The CDR3 spans 15 residues. Germline CDR1 and CDR2: SEHNR and FQNEAQ (reference sequence). The CDR3 sequence is CASSLAGGGGNIQYF. The CDR3 DNA is TGTGCCAGCAGCTTAGCTGGAGGCGGTGGAAACATTCAGTACTTC.

The chain recombines TRBV20-1 with TRBJ2-5; D is ambiguous. Germline CDR1 reads DFQATT; CDR2 reads SNEGSKA (reference sequence). The CDR3 extends over 16 amino acids. V lost 0 bases to trimming and J lost 0 bases, with 14 bases between them. In DNA, the CDR3 is TGCAGTGCTAGAGATCCCCCCAGCGAGTACCAAGAGACCCAGTACTTC. This sequence encodes CSARDPPSEYQETQYF.

In this sample, this clonotype turned up a few times. CDR3 sequence reads: CASSLAEGYQTQYF. Written as DNA, the CDR3 is TGTGCCAGCAGCTTAGCTGAGGGGTACCAGACCCAGTACTTC. The chain combines TRBV7-6 with TRBJ2-5; D possibly matches TRBD1 or TRBD2 (5 bases each). The CDR3 consists of 14 residues. Germline CDR1 SGHVS, CDR2 FNYEAQ. V dropped 0 bases and J dropped 6 bases, with 11 bases sitting between them.

This clonotype has more than one count but fewer than ten. This chain joins TRBV20-1 and TRBJ2-3; no definite D call. The CDR3 is 15 amino acids. In germline, CDR1 is DFQATT, CDR2 SNEGSKA (reference sequence). V lost 0 bases and J lost 2, with 12 bases in between. CDR3 amino acids: CSARDRVGSTDTQYF. DNA for the CDR3: TGCAGTGCTAGAGATCGGGTAGGCTCCACAGATACGCAGTATTTT.

In this sample, this clonotype turned up many times. The rearrangement joins TRBV29-1 to TRBJ2-3, with 8 bases fitting TRBD1. V was clipped by 8 bases and J by 5 bases; unmatched bases: 12. Germline CDR1 reads SQVTM; CDR2 reads ANQGSEA. The CDR3 length is 14 residues. For the CDR3, the DNA is TGCAGCCTCAGGGGGCCCTCGTTGGGAGATACGCAGTATTTT. This sequence encodes CSLRGPSLGDTQYF.

CDR3 sequence reads: CSAPPGQGTSGRYEQYF. The CDR3 bases are TGCAGTGCTCCGCCGGGACAGGGGACTAGCGGACGCTACGAGCAGTACTTC. The chain links TRBV20-1 to TRBJ2-7; a weak D match, TRBD2 (11 bases). The CDR3 spans 17 residues. Trimming cost V 5 bases and J 3 bases, with 26 bases left between them. CDR1 and CDR2 (germline): DFQATT, SNEGSKA (reference sequence).

The chain combines TRBV7-6 with TRBJ2-1; 11 nucleotides line up with TRBD2. The germline V gene has CDR1 SGHVS and CDR2 FNYEAQ. The V segment lost 2 bases and the J segment 8 bases; nucleotides outside the gene matches: 5. This CDR3 contains 15 residues. The CDR3, as DNA: TGTGCCAGCAGCTTAACCGGGACTAGCGGCCATGAGCAGTTCTTC. This translates into CASSLTGTSGHEQFF.

The CDR3 DNA sequence: TGCGCCAGCAGCTGGACTAGCGGGAGAGGAGGGGAGACCCAGTACTTC. Protein sequence: CASSWTSGRGGETQYF. J is TRBJ2-5 and V is TRBV5-1, with TRBD2 matching over 13 bases. The germline V gene encodes CDR1 SGHRS and CDR2 YFSETQ. V shed 3 bases, J shed 5 bases, and the junction held 7 bases outside the gene matches. This CDR3 has 16 residues.

This clonotype was seen repeatedly, ten times or more. The rearrangement joins TRBV7-9 to TRBJ2-7; 7 bases line up with TRBD1. The V gene end was trimmed by 2 bases and the J gene end by 2 bases; junction bases not matched to a gene: 6. This CDR3 contains 15 residues. Germline CDR1 is SEHNR and CDR2 is FQNEAQ (reference sequence). This chain's CDR3 is CASSLFGDRAYEQYF. The DNA of the CDR3 is TGTGCCAGCAGCTTATTTGGCGACAGGGCCTACGAGCAGTACTTC.